This T cell receptor beta chain was retrieved from a study of radiotherapy plus CTLA-4 blockade in lung cancer. Trimming stripped 0 bases from V and 5 bases from J, with 6 bases between. The CDR3 is made up of 13 amino acids. The V gene's germline CDR1 is MGHDK and CDR2 SYGVNS. Generated by immunoSEQ multiplex PCR, the TCRdb table keeps only in-frame clones and is missing some. The repertoire holds approximately 80,000 clones, with about 80% as singletons. This chain uses TRBV25-1 with TRBJ2-3; no clear D. The sequence derives from a human donor with non-small cell lung cancer who had stable disease on radiotherapy plus ipilimumab. Sequenced here: peripheral blood, sampled from a patient treated with radiotherapy plus ipilimumab. The CDR3 loop reads CASSEYLQDTQYF. DNA for the CDR3: TGTGCCAGCAGTGAATATCTCCAAGATACGCAGTATTTT. Drawing the rest from reference TRBV25-1 and TRBJ2-3, the complete variable domain is EADIYQTPRYLVIGTGKKITLECSQTMGHDKMYWYQQDPGMELHLIHYSYGVNSTEKGDLSSESTVSRIRTEHFPLTLESARPSHTSQYLCASSEYLQDTQYFGPGTRLTVL.